The 16 T cell receptor beta chains in this list originate from one sample, sequenced in a study of control samples from healthy donors and cancer patients. Assay used: immunoSEQ multiplex PCR; TCRdb lists only in-frame clones, some missing. Altogether around 130,000 clones are present, roughly 84% being singletons, with the ten largest covering about 3.4%. What was sequenced was blood. All receptors come from a man over 45 in good health.

The gene calls are TRBV4-1 and TRBJ1-4; 9 nucleotides agree with TRBD1. V dropped 2 bases and J dropped 11; count of bases not matched to a gene: 12. Germline values: CDR1 MGHRA, CDR2 YSYEKL. The CDR3 length is 16 residues. CDR3 bases: TGCGCCAGCAGCCAACTCCCAAACAGGGGGCCCTTCAAACTGTTTTTT. It translates to CASSQLPNRGPFKLFF.

CDR3 in DNA: TGTGCCAGCAGTTACTACACCGAGAGGGGTATTTATGGCTACACCTTC. Protein: CASSYYTERGIYGYTF. The rearrangement joins TRBV6-5 to TRBJ1-2, with D maybe TRBD1 (5 bases). Germline V CDR1 and CDR2: MNHEY, SVGAGI. Deletions cut 1 base from V and 5 bases from J, with 17 bases between. This CDR3 is built from 16 residues.

This clone was picked up one time. The chain employs TRBV29-1 and TRBJ2-2; 9 nucleotides agree with TRBD1. The CDR3 contains 13 residues. From germline, CDR1 is SQVTM and CDR2 ANQGSEA. Trimming took 5 bases from V and 4 from J; bases not matched to a gene: 2. CDR3 sequence: CSVRTGATGELFF. The CDR3 nucleotides read TGCAGCGTTAGGACAGGGGCCACCGGGGAGCTGTTTTTT.

This sequence joins TRBV5-6 and TRBJ2-2, with a possible D match to TRBD2 (6 bases). In germline, CDR1 is SGHDT, CDR2 YYEEEE. The CDR3 is 15 residues long. Trimming pared 1 base from V and 0 bases from J, leaving 7 bases between. The CDR3 nucleotides read TGTGCCAGCAGCTTGCGGGGGTCGAACACCGGGGAGCTGTTTTTT. It codes for CASSLRGSNTGELFF.

The V gene is TRBV9, the J gene TRBJ2-5; 7 bases map to TRBD1. This CDR3 region has 14 residues. Germline CDR1 and CDR2: SGDLS and YYNGEE. V was pared by 3 bases and J by 5 bases, with 7 bases of the junction left unmatched. CDR3 sequence (DNA): TGTGCCAGCAGCGGCACAGGGGCTGGGGAGACCCAGTACTTC. Protein: CASSGTGAGETQYF. Variable domain in full (rest from reference TRBV9 and TRBJ2-5): DSGVTQTPKHLITATGQRVTLRCSPRSGDLSVYWYQQSLDQGLQFLIQYYNGEERAKGNILERFSAQQFPDLHSELNLSSLELGDSALYFCASSGTGAGETQYFGPGTRLLVL.

Concerning this clone: Other DNA sequences in the sample encode the same CDR3. The V and J genes are TRBV7-8 and TRBJ1-6; D remains ambiguous. Trimming removed 1 base from V and 10 bases from J, with 8 bases in between. CDR3 length: 13 amino acids. The germline gives CDR1 SGHVS, CDR2 FQNEAQ. The CDR3 region has the DNA TGTGCCAGCAGCTTAGATCTGGGATCACCCCTCCACTTT. It specifies CASSLDLGSPLHF.

The rearrangement uses TRBV3-1 (or the pseudogene TRBV3-2) and TRBJ1-2; D is possibly TRBD1 (5 bases). CDR3 length: 15 amino acids. Trimming pared 3 bases from V and 7 bases from J, leaving 18 bases between. The V gene's germline CDR1 is LGHDT and CDR2 YNNKEL (reference sequence). The CDR3, as DNA: TGTGCCAGCAGCCACACCGGGACCCAGACGGCTGGCTACACCTTC. It is translated as CASSHTGTQTAGYTF.

The rearrangement links TRBV2 to TRBJ1-2; 8 bases map to TRBD1. This CDR3 comprises 16 residues. Losses at the gene ends were 1 base for V and 4 bases for J; bases not matched to a gene: 8. Looked up from germline, CDR1 is SNHLY and CDR2 is FYNNEI. DNA for the CDR3: TGTGCCAGCAGTGAAGGGTTATCCACAGGGGGCTATGGCTACACCTTC. Translation: CASSEGLSTGGYGYTF. Full variable domain (missing parts from reference TRBV2 and TRBJ1-2): EPEVTQTPSHQVTQMGQEVILRCVPISNHLYFYWYRQILGQKVEFLVSFYNNEISEKSEIFDDQFSVERPDGSNFTLKIRSTKLEDSAMYFCASSEGLSTGGYGYTFGSGTRLTVV.

The sample holds a few counts of this clone. V gene TRBV19 combines with J gene TRBJ1-6; possible D gene TRBD1, 5 bases. Germline CDR1 and CDR2: LNHDA and SQIVND (reference sequence). V shed 6 bases and J shed 3 bases, with 9 bases lying between them. The CDR3 contains 14 residues. CDR3 loop: CASRDKNYNSPLHF. The CDR3 DNA is TGTGCCAGTAGGGACAAAAACTATAATTCACCCCTCCACTTT.

V is TRBV18 and J is TRBJ2-1; TRBD2 agrees at 8 bases. This CDR3 is built from 14 residues. Germline loops: CDR1 KGHSH, CDR2 LQKENI. Unmatched junction bases numbered 7, after V lost 4 bases and J lost 8 bases. The CDR3 region is CASSRSGGNDEQFF. The CDR3 DNA follows: TGTGCCAGCTCACGTTCGGGGGGGAACGATGAGCAGTTCTTC.

The V call is TRBV5-1, the J call TRBJ2-1, with D unclear. Trimming removed 4 bases from V and 0 bases from J, with 11 bases in between. CDR1 is SGHRS and CDR2 is YFSETQ in the germline V gene. The length of the CDR3 is 15 residues. CDR3 protein: CASSPVPSSYNEQFF. The CDR3 nucleotides read TGCGCCAGCAGCCCGGTACCCAGCTCCTACAATGAGCAGTTCTTC. The full variable domain, rest sourced from reference TRBV5-1 and TRBJ2-1, is KAGVTQTPRYLIKTRGQQVTLSCSPISGHRSVSWYQQTPGQGLQFLFEYFSETQRNKGNFPGRFSGRQFSNSRSEMNVSTLELGDSALYLCASSPVPSSYNEQFFGPGTRLTVL.

V and J are TRBV27 and TRBJ2-1, with 7 bases aligning to TRBD1. The CDR3 runs 22 residues. Germline values: CDR1 MNHEY, CDR2 SMNVEV (reference sequence). Germline trimming cut 1 base from V and 0 bases from J; bases unmatched to any gene: 21. CDR3 sequence: CASSLFLVPGQNSVTSYNEQFF. The CDR3 DNA follows: TGTGCCAGCAGTTTATTCCTCGTTCCGGGACAGAACTCAGTAACCTCCTACAATGAGCAGTTCTTC.

The genes are TRBV10-3 and TRBJ2-6, with 8 bases matching TRBD1. The length of the CDR3 is 16 residues. Germline lookup yields CDR1 ENHRY and CDR2 SYGVKD. The V segment lost 6 bases and the J segment 3 bases; nucleotides outside the gene matches: 7. Here the CDR3 DNA reads TGTGCCATCAGCCCGGGACAGGCCCTTGGGGCCAACGTCCTGACTTTC. This codes for CAISPGQALGANVLTF.

The chain couples TRBV19 to TRBJ1-5; D is unresolved. The CDR3 extends over 12 amino acids. The V end lost 9 bases, the J end lost 4 bases, and 10 bases lay between the germline ends. CDR1 and CDR2 (germline): LNHDA, SQIVND (reference sequence). In nucleotides, the CDR3 is TGTGCCAGCAGGAAGGCTAATCAGCCCCAGCATTTT. This translates into CASRKANQPQHF.

J is TRBJ2-3 and V is TRBV27; 8 nucleotides agree with TRBD2. The junction had 9 bases not matched to a gene; V was cut back by 3 bases and J by 10 bases. CDR1 is MNHEY, CDR2 SMNVEV, per germline (reference sequence). This CDR3 has 14 amino acids. In DNA form, the CDR3 reads TGTGCCAGCAGTTTTTTCGTCACGCGGGAGGCGCAGTATTTT. It yields the protein CASSFFVTREAQYF.

The rearrangement links TRBV2 to TRBJ1-6; TRBD1 agrees at 7 bases. V trimming: 7 bases; J trimming: 9 bases; junction bases outside the gene matches: 9. Per the germline V gene, CDR1 is SNHLY and CDR2 is FYNNEI. The CDR3 has 14 amino acids. This chain's CDR3 is CASISDRRGSPLHF. DNA for the CDR3: TGTGCCAGCATCTCGGACAGGAGGGGTTCACCCCTCCACTTT.